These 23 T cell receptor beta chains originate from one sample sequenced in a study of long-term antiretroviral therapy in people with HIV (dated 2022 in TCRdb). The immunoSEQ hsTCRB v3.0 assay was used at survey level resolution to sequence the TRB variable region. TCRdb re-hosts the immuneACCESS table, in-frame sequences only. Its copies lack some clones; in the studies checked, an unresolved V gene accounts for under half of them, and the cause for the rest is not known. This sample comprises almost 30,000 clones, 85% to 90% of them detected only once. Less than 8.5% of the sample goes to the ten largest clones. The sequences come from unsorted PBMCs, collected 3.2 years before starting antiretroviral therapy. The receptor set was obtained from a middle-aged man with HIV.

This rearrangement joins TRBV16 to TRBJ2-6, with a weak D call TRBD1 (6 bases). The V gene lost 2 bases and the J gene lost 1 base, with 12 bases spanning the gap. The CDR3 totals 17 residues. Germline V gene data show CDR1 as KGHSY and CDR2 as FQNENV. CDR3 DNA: TGTGCCAGCAGCCAACTATTAACAGGGTCTGGGGCCAACGTCCTGACTTTC. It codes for CASSQLLTGSGANVLTF.

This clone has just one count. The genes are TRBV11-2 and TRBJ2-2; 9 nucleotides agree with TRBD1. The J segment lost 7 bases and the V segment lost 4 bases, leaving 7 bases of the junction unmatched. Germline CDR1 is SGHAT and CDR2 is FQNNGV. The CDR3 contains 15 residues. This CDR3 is CASSSRTGVVGELFF. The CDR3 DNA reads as TGTGCCAGCAGCTCCCGGACAGGGGTAGTCGGGGAGCTGTTTTTT.

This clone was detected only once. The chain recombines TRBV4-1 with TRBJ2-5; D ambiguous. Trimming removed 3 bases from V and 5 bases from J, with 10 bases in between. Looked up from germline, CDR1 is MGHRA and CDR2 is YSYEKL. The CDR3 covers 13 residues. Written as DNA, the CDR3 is TGCGCCAGCAGCCAGTGGGCTTCGGAGACCCAGTACTTC. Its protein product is CASSQWASETQYF.

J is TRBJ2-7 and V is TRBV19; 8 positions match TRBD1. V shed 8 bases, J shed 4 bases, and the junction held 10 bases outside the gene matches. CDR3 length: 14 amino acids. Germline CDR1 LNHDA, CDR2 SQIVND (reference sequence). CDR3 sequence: CASQPRDRNYEQYF. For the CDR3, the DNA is TGTGCCAGTCAGCCCCGGGACAGGAATTACGAGCAGTACTTC.

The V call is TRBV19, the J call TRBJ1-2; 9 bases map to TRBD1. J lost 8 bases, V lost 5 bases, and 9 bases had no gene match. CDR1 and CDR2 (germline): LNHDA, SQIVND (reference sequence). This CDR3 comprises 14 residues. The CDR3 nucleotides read TGTGCCAGTAGTCTACGGGACAGGGTGACGGGCTACACCTTC. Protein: CASSLRDRVTGYTF.

CDR3 protein: CASSPGTSNSAGELFF. Written as DNA, the CDR3 is TGCGCCAGCAGCCCAGGGACCTCTAATTCGGCCGGGGAGCTGTTTTTT. The gene calls are TRBV5-1 and TRBJ2-2; D could derive from TRBD1 or TRBD2 (5 bases each). The CDR3 is 16 amino acids. Trimming stripped 4 bases from V and 6 bases from J, with 19 bases between. The germline V gene encodes CDR1 SGHRS and CDR2 YFSETQ.

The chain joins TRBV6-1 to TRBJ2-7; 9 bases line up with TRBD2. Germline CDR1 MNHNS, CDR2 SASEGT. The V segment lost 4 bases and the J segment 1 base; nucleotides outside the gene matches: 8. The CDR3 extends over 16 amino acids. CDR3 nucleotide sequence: TGTGCCAGCAGTGCTCAGCCGGGACTAGCATCCTACGAGCAGTACTTC. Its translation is CASSAQPGLASYEQYF.

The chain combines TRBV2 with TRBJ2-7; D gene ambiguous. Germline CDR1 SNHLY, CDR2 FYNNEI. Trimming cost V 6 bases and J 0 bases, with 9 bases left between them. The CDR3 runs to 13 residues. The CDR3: CASSNVFSYEQYF. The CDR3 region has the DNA TGTGCCAGCAGCAATGTTTTCTCCTACGAGCAGTACTTC. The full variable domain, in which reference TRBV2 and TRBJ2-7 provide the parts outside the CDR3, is EPEVTQTPSHQVTQMGQEVILRCVPISNHLYFYWYRQILGQKVEFLVSFYNNEISEKSEIFDDQFSVERPDGSNFTLKIRSTKLEDSAMYFCASSNVFSYEQYFGPGTRLTVT.

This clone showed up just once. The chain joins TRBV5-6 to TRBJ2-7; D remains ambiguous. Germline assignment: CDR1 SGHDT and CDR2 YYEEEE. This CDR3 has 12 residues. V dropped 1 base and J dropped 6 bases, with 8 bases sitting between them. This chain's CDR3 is CASSLQDLEQYF. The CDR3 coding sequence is TGTGCCAGCAGCTTGCAGGACCTCGAGCAGTACTTC.

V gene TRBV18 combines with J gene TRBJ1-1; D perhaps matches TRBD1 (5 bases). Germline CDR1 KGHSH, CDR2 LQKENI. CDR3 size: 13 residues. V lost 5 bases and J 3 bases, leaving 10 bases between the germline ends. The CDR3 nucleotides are TGTGCCAGCTCAGCAGGGAGAGACACTGAAGCTTTCTTT. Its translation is CASSAGRDTEAFF.

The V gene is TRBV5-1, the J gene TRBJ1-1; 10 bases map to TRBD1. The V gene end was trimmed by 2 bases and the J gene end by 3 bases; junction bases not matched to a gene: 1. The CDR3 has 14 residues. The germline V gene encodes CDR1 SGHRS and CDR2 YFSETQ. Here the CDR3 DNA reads TGCGCCAGCAGCTTCGGGACAGGGGACACTGAAGCTTTCTTT. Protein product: CASSFGTGDTEAFF.

The chain's CDR3 is CASSLPGGETQYF. Here the CDR3 DNA reads TGTGCCAGCAGCTTGCCCGGGGGCGAGACCCAGTACTTC. This chain links TRBV5-4 with TRBJ2-5; D may be TRBD1 or TRBD2 (6 bases each). CDR1 is SGHNT, CDR2 YYREEE, per germline (reference sequence). The CDR3 totals 13 residues. With 1 base removed from V and 5 bases from J, the gap between germline ends came to 9 bases.

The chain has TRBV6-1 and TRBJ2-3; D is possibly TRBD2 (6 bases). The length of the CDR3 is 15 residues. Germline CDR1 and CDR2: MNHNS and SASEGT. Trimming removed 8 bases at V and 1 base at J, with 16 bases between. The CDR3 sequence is CASDLRDFRTDTQYF. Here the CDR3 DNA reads TGTGCCAGCGATTTGCGGGACTTCCGCACAGATACGCAGTATTTT.

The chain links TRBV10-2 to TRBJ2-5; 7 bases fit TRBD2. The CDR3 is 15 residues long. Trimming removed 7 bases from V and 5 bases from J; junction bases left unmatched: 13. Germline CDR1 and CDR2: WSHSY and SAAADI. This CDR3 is CASTVGPPGGETQYF. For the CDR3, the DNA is TGCGCCAGCACCGTGGGACCTCCCGGGGGGGAGACCCAGTACTTC.

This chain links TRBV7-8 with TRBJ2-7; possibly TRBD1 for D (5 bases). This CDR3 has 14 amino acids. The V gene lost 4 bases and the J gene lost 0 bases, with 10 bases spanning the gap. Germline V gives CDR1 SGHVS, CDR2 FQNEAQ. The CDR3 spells CASSYRQYSYEQYF. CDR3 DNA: TGTGCCAGCAGCTACCGACAGTACTCCTACGAGCAGTACTTC. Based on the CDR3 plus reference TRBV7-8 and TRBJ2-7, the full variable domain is GAGVSQSPRYKVAKRGQDVALRCDPISGHVSLFWYQQALGQGPEFLTYFQNEAQLDKSGLPSDRFFAERPEGSVSTLKIQRTQQEDSAVYLCASSYRQYSYEQYFGPGTRLTVT.

This CDR3 reads CASSFGQIGELFF. Here the CDR3 DNA reads TGTGCCAGCAGCTTTGGGCAGATCGGGGAGCTGTTTTTT. V and J are TRBV7-9 and TRBJ2-2, with no clear D. This CDR3 comprises 13 residues. Between the trimmed V and J ends, which lost 3 bases and 7 bases, there was a span of 9 bases. Germline lookup yields CDR1 SEHNR and CDR2 FQNEAQ (reference sequence). Variable domain in full (rest from reference TRBV7-9 and TRBJ2-2): DTGVSQNPRHKITKRGQNVTFRCDPISEHNRLYWYRQTLGQGPEFLTYFQNEAQLEKSRLLSDRFSAERPKGSFSTLEIQRTEQGDSAMYLCASSFGQIGELFFGEGSRLTVL.

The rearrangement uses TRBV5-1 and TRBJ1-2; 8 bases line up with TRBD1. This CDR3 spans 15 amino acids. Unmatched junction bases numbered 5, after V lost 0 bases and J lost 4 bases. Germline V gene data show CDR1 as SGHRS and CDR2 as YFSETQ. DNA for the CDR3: TGCGCCAGCAGCTTGGCCCTGGGACAGGTCTATGGCTACACCTTC. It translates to CASSLALGQVYGYTF.

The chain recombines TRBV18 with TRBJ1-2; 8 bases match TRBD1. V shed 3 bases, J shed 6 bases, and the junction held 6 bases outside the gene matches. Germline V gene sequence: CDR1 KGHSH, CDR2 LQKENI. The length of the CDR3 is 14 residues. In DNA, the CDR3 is TGTGCCAGCTCACCGAGTCAGGGGGCGGATGGCTACACCTTC. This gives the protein CASSPSQGADGYTF.

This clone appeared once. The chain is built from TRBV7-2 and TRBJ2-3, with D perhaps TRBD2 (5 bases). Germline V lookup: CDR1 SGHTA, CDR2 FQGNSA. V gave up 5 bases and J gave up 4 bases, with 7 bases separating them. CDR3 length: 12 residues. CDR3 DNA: TGTGCCAGCAGCCCGGAGGCAGATACGCAGTATTTT. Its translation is CASSPEADTQYF.

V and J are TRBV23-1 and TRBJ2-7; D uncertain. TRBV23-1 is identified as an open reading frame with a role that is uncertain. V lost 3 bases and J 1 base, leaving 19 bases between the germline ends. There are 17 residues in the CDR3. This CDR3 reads CASSHSEFYAISYEQYF. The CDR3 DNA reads TGCGCCAGCAGTCACTCTGAGTTTTATGCCATTTCCTACGAGCAGTACTTC.

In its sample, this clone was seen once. The DNA for the CDR3 is TGTGCCAGCAGTTTACTGGCGCAGGGAAGCTCCTACGAGCAGTACTTC. As protein: CASSLLAQGSSYEQYF. The chain has TRBV6-5 and TRBJ2-7; tentatively, D is TRBD1 (5 bases). Germline-derived CDR1 and CDR2 are MNHEY and SVGAGI. The CDR3 covers 16 residues. Deletions cut 4 bases from V and 0 bases from J, with 16 bases between.

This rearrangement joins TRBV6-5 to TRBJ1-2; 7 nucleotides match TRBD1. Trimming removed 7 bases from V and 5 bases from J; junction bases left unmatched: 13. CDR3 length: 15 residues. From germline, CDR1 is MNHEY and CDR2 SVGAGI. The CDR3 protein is CASIPRGQGVYGYTF. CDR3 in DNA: TGTGCCAGCATCCCCCGGGGGCAGGGGGTGTATGGCTACACCTTC.

The CDR3 region is CASSPATGSGGELFF. In DNA form, the CDR3 reads TGTGCCAGCTCACCCGCGACAGGGTCGGGCGGGGAGCTGTTTTTT. The chain combines TRBV18 with TRBJ2-2; 7 bases are a match to TRBD1. The CDR3 sequence is 15 residues long. Looked up from germline, CDR1 is KGHSH and CDR2 is LQKENI. The trim removed 3 bases at V and 7 bases at J, leaving 8 bases unmatched.